The 32 T cell receptor beta chains below come from one sample, sequenced in a study of shared clonotypes between healthy human individuals. Assay used: immunoSEQ multiplex PCR; TCRdb lists only in-frame clones, some missing. The sample has 490,000 or so clones; approximately 80% are singletons. Sequenced material: PBMCs. The source of these receptors is a woman aged 40 to 50 in good health. Some clones in this sample may be carry-over from other donors' samples.

The chain has TRBV29-1 and TRBJ2-3, with D possibly being TRBD2 (6 bases). This CDR3 is built from 15 residues. With 2 bases removed from V and 0 bases from J, the gap between germline ends came to 12 bases. Per the germline V gene, CDR1 is SQVTM and CDR2 is ANQGSEA. CDR3 DNA: TGCAGCGTTGAATTGGGGCGGGGTAGCACAGATACGCAGTATTTT. Protein sequence: CSVELGRGSTDTQYF.

The genes are TRBV6-5 and TRBJ2-3; D gene unclear. Trimming removed 5 bases at V and 5 bases at J, with 8 bases between. The CDR3 is 12 amino acids. The germline V gene encodes CDR1 MNHEY and CDR2 SVGAGI. The CDR3 DNA reads as TGTGCCAGCAGTCGAGGCCGAGATACGCAGTATTTT. It specifies CASSRGRDTQYF.

The chain couples TRBV19 to TRBJ2-1, with D tentatively TRBD1 (6 bases). Germline CDR1 reads LNHDA; CDR2 reads SQIVND (reference sequence). The CDR3 runs to 16 residues. The ends were cut back, 7 bases at V and 2 bases at J, with 18 bases in the middle. CDR3: CASTYSGELTYNEQFF. In DNA form, the CDR3 reads TGTGCCAGTACGTATTCAGGGGAACTAACCTACAATGAGCAGTTCTTC.

V usage is TRBV28 and J usage is TRBJ1-5; a weak D match, TRBD1 (5 bases). CDR1 MDHEN and CDR2 SYDVKM come from the germline V gene. Trimming took 8 bases from V and 4 from J, leaving 12 bases between them. The CDR3 totals 13 residues. The CDR3, as DNA: TGTGCCAGCGACCAGGGTACGAATCAGCCCCAGCATTTT. It yields the protein CASDQGTNQPQHF.

CDR3 residues: CASTLDSISGANVLTF. The CDR3 DNA reads as TGCGCCAGCACCCTGGACAGCATCTCTGGGGCCAACGTCCTGACTTTC. The chain is built from TRBV5-1 and TRBJ2-6; TRBD1 is a possible D gene (6 bases). Trimming cost V 6 bases and J 0 bases, with 13 bases left between them. This CDR3 spans 16 amino acids. In germline, CDR1 is SGHRS, CDR2 YFSETQ.

This clone was recorded once. The chain uses TRBV28 and TRBJ1-1, with TRBD1 identical over 9 bases. The CDR3 consists of 16 residues. Germline CDR1 and CDR2: MDHEN and SYDVKM. After removal of 3 bases from V and 1 base from J, the junction contained 6 bases not matched to a gene. The CDR3 is CASSFSQGARNTEAFF. The CDR3 DNA is TGTGCCAGCAGTTTCTCACAGGGGGCCCGGAACACTGAAGCTTTCTTT.

The chain employs TRBV19 and TRBJ2-4, with a tentative D call TRBD2 (5 bases). Per the germline V gene, CDR1 is LNHDA and CDR2 is SQIVND (reference sequence). The CDR3 spans 14 residues. V dropped 5 bases and J dropped 5 bases, with 13 bases sitting between them. The CDR3: CASSQDGVENIQYF. The CDR3 DNA follows: TGTGCCAGTAGTCAGGACGGGGTGGAAAACATTCAGTACTTC.

The chain carries TRBV7-9 and TRBJ2-1; maybe TRBD2 (5 bases). Germline V gene lookup returns CDR1 SEHNR and CDR2 FQNEAQ (reference sequence). The CDR3 spans 18 residues. Trimming took off 0 bases at V and 1 base at J, with 16 bases between the two ends. The CDR3 loop reads CASSLALGAIGSYNEQFF. DNA for the CDR3: TGTGCCAGCAGCTTAGCGCTGGGAGCCATAGGGTCCTACAATGAGCAGTTCTTC.

The chain links TRBV27 to TRBJ2-7; D is unresolved. CDR1 is MNHEY, CDR2 SMNVEV, per germline (reference sequence). V was pared by 3 bases and J by 3 bases, with 15 bases between. The CDR3 covers 15 residues. This CDR3 reads CASSFGVPIYYEQYF. CDR3 in DNA: TGTGCCAGCAGTTTTGGGGTCCCCATCTACTACGAGCAGTACTTC.

This clone was counted only a few times. The chain is built from TRBV2 and TRBJ2-6; TRBD2 aligns across 8 bases. The CDR3 contains 18 residues. The V gene's germline CDR1 is SNHLY and CDR2 FYNNEI. With 6 bases clipped from V and 1 base from J, the junction kept 11 bases outside the gene matches. CDR3 loop: CASSPMSGSTSGANVLTF. The CDR3 region has the DNA TGTGCCAGCAGCCCTATGAGCGGGAGCACTTCTGGGGCCAACGTCCTGACTTTC. Full variable domain (outside the CDR3, taken from reference TRBV2 and TRBJ2-6): EPEVTQTPSHQVTQMGQEVILRCVPISNHLYFYWYRQILGQKVEFLVSFYNNEISEKSEIFDDQFSVERPDGSNFTLKIRSTKLEDSAMYFCASSPMSGSTSGANVLTFGAGSRLTVL.

The gene calls are TRBV28 and TRBJ1-5; D is unclear. The V gene's germline CDR1 is MDHEN and CDR2 SYDVKM. The CDR3 runs 14 residues. Trimming left V 9 bases short and J 0 bases short, with 12 bases between. The DNA for the CDR3 is TGTGCCAGTCTCAGGCGAAATAGCAATCAGCCCCAGCATTTT. Translating it yields CASLRRNSNQPQHF. Looking up the rest from reference TRBV28 and TRBJ1-5 gives the full variable domain: DVKVTQSSRYLVKRTGEKVFLECVQDMDHENMFWYRQDPGLGLRLIYFSYDVKMKEKGDIPEGYSVSREKKERFSLILESASTNQTSMYLCASLRRNSNQPQHFGDGTRLSIL.

V and J are TRBV5-1 and TRBJ2-1, with TRBD2 as a possible D gene (6 bases). V lost 0 bases and J lost 0, with 10 bases in between. Per the germline V gene, CDR1 is SGHRS and CDR2 is YFSETQ. CDR3 length: 16 residues. The CDR3 coding sequence is TGCGCCAGCAGCTTGGGTACCGGGAGCTCCTACAATGAGCAGTTCTTC. It encodes CASSLGTGSSYNEQFF.

A single count supports this clone. The chain carries TRBV7-2 and TRBJ2-1; D ambiguous. Germline loops: CDR1 SGHTA, CDR2 FQGNSA. The CDR3 is 14 residues long. Trimming shortened V by 6 bases and J by 1 base, and 10 bases separated the two germline ends. The CDR3 reads CASSLRSSYNEQFF. In nucleotides, the CDR3 is TGTGCCAGCAGTCTTAGGAGTTCCTACAATGAGCAGTTCTTC.

The chain uses TRBV7-2 and TRBJ1-2; D ambiguous. Deletions cut 1 base from V and 3 bases from J, with 9 bases between. Germline V CDR1 and CDR2: SGHTA, FQGNSA. The CDR3 length is 14 residues. The CDR3 protein is CASSLDRGDYGYTF. CDR3 in DNA: TGTGCCAGCAGCTTAGATCGGGGTGACTATGGCTACACCTTC.

This chain joins TRBV7-2 and TRBJ2-7; D possibly corresponds to TRBD2 (6 bases). Germline V gene sequence: CDR1 SGHTA, CDR2 FQGNSA. This CDR3 region has 13 residues. Trimming stripped 5 bases from V and 1 base from J, with 9 bases between. The DNA of the CDR3 is TGTGCCAGCAGCATGGGACTTTCCTACGAGCAGTACTTC. Residues: CASSMGLSYEQYF.

This clone was counted only a few times. CDR3 DNA sequence: TGCAGCGTTGGTCGCGCAGGGGAGTTCTCTGGGGCCAACGTCCTGACTTTC. It codes for CSVGRAGEFSGANVLTF. The chain links TRBV29-1 to TRBJ2-6, with D maybe TRBD1 (6 bases). The germline V gene encodes CDR1 SQVTM and CDR2 ANQGSEA. There are 17 residues in the CDR3. With 4 bases removed from V and 0 bases from J, the gap between germline ends came to 16 bases.

The count of this clone is one. A single base separates this from a much larger clone, so it may be a read error. This rearrangement joins TRBV6-6 to TRBJ1-1; D uncertain. The CDR3 totals 11 residues. The germline V gene encodes CDR1 MNHNY and CDR2 SVGAGI (reference sequence). CDR3 loop: CASREGSEALF. The DNA of the CDR3 is TGTGCCAGCAGGGAGGGCAGTGAAGCTCTCTTT.

This clone was found a few times. The chain uses TRBV6-1 and TRBJ2-5; D is ambiguous. The V end was cut by 6 bases, the J end by 4 bases, with 12 bases between. Germline lookup yields CDR1 MNHNS and CDR2 SASEGT. This CDR3 region has 13 residues. Written as DNA, the CDR3 is TGTGCCAGCAGCCGGAATGAGGTAGAGACCCAGTACTTC. This sequence encodes CASSRNEVETQYF.

V gene TRBV28 combines with J gene TRBJ2-7; perhaps TRBD2 as D (7 bases). The germline gives CDR1 MDHEN, CDR2 SYDVKM. Trimming took off 4 bases at V and 2 bases at J, with 15 bases between the two ends. The CDR3 totals 15 residues. CDR3 residues: CASSSGGQVTYEQYF. DNA for the CDR3: TGTGCCAGCAGTTCCGGGGGGCAGGTTACCTACGAGCAGTACTTC.

This clone turned up a few times. The chain combines TRBV2 with TRBJ2-1; tentative D call: TRBD2 (6 bases). Germline V gene lookup returns CDR1 SNHLY and CDR2 FYNNEI. This CDR3 region has 12 residues. The ends were cut back, 4 bases at V and 12 bases at J, with 13 bases in the middle. The CDR3 nucleotides read TGTGCCAGCAGTGGAGAACTAGCAGGGCAGTTCTTC. Its protein product is CASSGELAGQFF.

The gene calls are TRBV7-6 and TRBJ2-1; TRBD2 matches 11 bases. CDR3 length equals 15 residues. V was clipped by 1 base and J by 7 bases; unmatched bases: 3. The germline V gene has CDR1 SGHVS and CDR2 FNYEAQ. The CDR3 nucleotides read TGTGCCAGCAGCTTAGGGACTAGCGGGTGGAATGAGCAGTTCTTC. Translation gives CASSLGTSGWNEQFF.

V and J are TRBV7-9 and TRBJ1-2, with 8 bases that match TRBD1. The CDR3 has 14 residues. V was pared by 1 base and J by 8 bases, with 6 bases of the junction left unmatched. From germline, CDR1 is SEHNR and CDR2 FQNEAQ (reference sequence). The CDR3 here is CASSLGTGKDGYTF. In nucleotides, the CDR3 is TGTGCCAGCAGCTTAGGGACAGGGAAGGACGGCTACACCTTC. The entire variable domain, with the rest obtained from reference TRBV7-9 and TRBJ1-2, is as follows: DTGVSQNPRHKITKRGQNVTFRCDPISEHNRLYWYRQTLGQGPEFLTYFQNEAQLEKSRLLSDRFSAERPKGSFSTLEIQRTEQGDSAMYLCASSLGTGKDGYTFGSGTRLTVV.

The V call is TRBV27, the J call TRBJ1-5; tentative D call: TRBD1 (5 bases). The CDR3 is made up of 16 amino acids. Trimming shortened V by 2 bases and J by 4 bases, and 15 bases separated the two germline ends. CDR1 is MNHEY and CDR2 is SMNVEV in the germline V gene (reference sequence). The CDR3 loop is CASSLTGTVGNQPQHF. DNA for the CDR3: TGTGCCAGCAGTTTAACGGGGACCGTAGGGAATCAGCCCCAGCATTTT.

V gene TRBV28 combines with J gene TRBJ2-7; maybe TRBD2 (7 bases). The CDR3 loop spans 15 amino acids. The V end lost 2 bases, the J end lost 3 bases, and 14 bases lay between the germline ends. CDR1 MDHEN and CDR2 SYDVKM come from the germline V gene. CDR3 protein: CASSLPGGPNYEQYF. CDR3 DNA sequence: TGTGCCAGCAGTTTACCCGGGGGGCCAAACTACGAGCAGTACTTC.

This rearrangement joins TRBV6-1 to TRBJ1-5; D not certain. The CDR3 consists of 15 residues. V lost 1 base and J 2 bases, leaving 9 bases between the germline ends. Germline V gives CDR1 MNHNS, CDR2 SASEGT. The CDR3 region has the DNA TGTGCCAGCAGTGAAGGGTCCCCTGGCAATCAGCCCCAGCATTTT. Protein: CASSEGSPGNQPQHF.

The chain is built from TRBV19 and TRBJ2-7; 7 bases map to TRBD2. Trimming cost V 5 bases and J 2 bases; bases outside gene matches: 12. CDR1 and CDR2 (germline): LNHDA, SQIVND (reference sequence). The CDR3 has 16 amino acids. The CDR3 DNA sequence: TGTGCCAGTAGTTCGGGCGAGAGCGGGACTCCCTACGAGCAGTACTTC. Translation gives CASSSGESGTPYEQYF.

Ten or more counts support this clone. V gene TRBV5-1 combines with J gene TRBJ2-3, with D perhaps matching TRBD1 (6 bases). Trimming removed 5 bases from V and 3 bases from J, with 16 bases in between. Germline V gene lookup returns CDR1 SGHRS and CDR2 YFSETQ. There are 15 residues in the CDR3. CDR3 amino acids: CASSLGVRGTDTQYF. Here the CDR3 DNA reads TGCGCCAGCAGTCTAGGTGTTAGGGGGACAGATACGCAGTATTTT.

The V and J genes are TRBV5-1 and TRBJ2-5; D is undetermined. Germline V gene data show CDR1 as SGHRS and CDR2 as YFSETQ. This CDR3 region has 15 residues. Deletions cut 0 bases from V and 0 bases from J, with 9 bases between. The CDR3 DNA is TGCGCCAGCAGCTTGGGACTTCAGTACCAAGAGACCCAGTACTTC. Protein: CASSLGLQYQETQYF. Full variable domain (rest looked up from reference TRBV5-1 and TRBJ2-5): KAGVTQTPRYLIKTRGQQVTLSCSPISGHRSVSWYQQTPGQGLQFLFEYFSETQRNKGNFPGRFSGRQFSNSRSEMNVSTLELGDSALYLCASSLGLQYQETQYFGPGTRLLVL.

V is TRBV9 and J is TRBJ1-1; 7 bases fit TRBD1. With 2 bases clipped from V and 3 bases from J, the junction kept 4 bases outside the gene matches. Germline V gene lookup returns CDR1 SGDLS and CDR2 YYNGEE. This CDR3 has 14 amino acids. The CDR3 is CASSVDRDHTEAFF. For the CDR3, the DNA is TGTGCCAGCAGCGTCGACAGGGATCACACTGAAGCTTTCTTT. Full variable domain (outside the CDR3, taken from reference TRBV9 and TRBJ1-1): DSGVTQTPKHLITATGQRVTLRCSPRSGDLSVYWYQQSLDQGLQFLIQYYNGEERAKGNILERFSAQQFPDLHSELNLSSLELGDSALYFCASSVDRDHTEAFFGQGTRLTVV.

This clone was seen a single time. V and J are TRBV6-5 and TRBJ2-2; no definite D call. V lost 3 bases, J lost 7 bases, and 15 bases lay in between. The V gene's germline CDR1 is MNHEY and CDR2 SVGAGI. The CDR3 is made up of 15 amino acids. The CDR3 here is CASSYWATWGGELFF. CDR3 DNA: TGTGCCAGCAGTTATTGGGCAACTTGGGGCGGGGAGCTGTTTTTT.

V gene TRBV7-3 combines with J gene TRBJ2-1; 9 bases map to TRBD2. Trimming removed 5 bases from V and 8 bases from J; junction bases left unmatched: 7. CDR1 is SGHTA and CDR2 is FQGTGA in the germline V gene. There are 14 residues in the CDR3. The CDR3 spells CASSPSGRWDEQFF. In DNA form, the CDR3 reads TGTGCCAGCAGCCCAAGCGGGAGGTGGGATGAGCAGTTCTTC.

The chain employs TRBV29-1 and TRBJ2-5; perhaps TRBD1 as D (6 bases). CDR1 and CDR2 (germline): SQVTM, ANQGSEA. The CDR3 spans 16 residues. Trimming cost V 6 bases and J 4 bases, with 24 bases left between them. In nucleotides, the CDR3 is TGCAGCGTCGGGGTCCCCAAGGGGGATATAATAGAGACCCAGTACTTC. Translated: CSVGVPKGDIIETQYF.